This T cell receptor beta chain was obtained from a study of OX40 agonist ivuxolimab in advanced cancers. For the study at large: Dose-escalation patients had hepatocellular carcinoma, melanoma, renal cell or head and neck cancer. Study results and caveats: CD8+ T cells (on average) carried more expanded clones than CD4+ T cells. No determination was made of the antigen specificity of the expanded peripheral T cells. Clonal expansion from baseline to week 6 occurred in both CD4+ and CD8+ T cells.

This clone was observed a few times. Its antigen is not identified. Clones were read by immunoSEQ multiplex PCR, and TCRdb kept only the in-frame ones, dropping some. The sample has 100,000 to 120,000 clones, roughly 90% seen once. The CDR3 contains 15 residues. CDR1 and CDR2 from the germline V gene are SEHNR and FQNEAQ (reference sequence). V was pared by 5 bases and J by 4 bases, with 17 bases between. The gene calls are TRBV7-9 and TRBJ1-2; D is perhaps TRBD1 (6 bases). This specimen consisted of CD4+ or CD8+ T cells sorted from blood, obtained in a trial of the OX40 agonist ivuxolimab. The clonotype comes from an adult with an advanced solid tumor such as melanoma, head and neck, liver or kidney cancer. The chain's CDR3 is CASSNQAGARYGYTF. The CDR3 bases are TGTGCCAGCAGCAACCAGGCGGGGGCACGCTATGGCTACACCTTC.